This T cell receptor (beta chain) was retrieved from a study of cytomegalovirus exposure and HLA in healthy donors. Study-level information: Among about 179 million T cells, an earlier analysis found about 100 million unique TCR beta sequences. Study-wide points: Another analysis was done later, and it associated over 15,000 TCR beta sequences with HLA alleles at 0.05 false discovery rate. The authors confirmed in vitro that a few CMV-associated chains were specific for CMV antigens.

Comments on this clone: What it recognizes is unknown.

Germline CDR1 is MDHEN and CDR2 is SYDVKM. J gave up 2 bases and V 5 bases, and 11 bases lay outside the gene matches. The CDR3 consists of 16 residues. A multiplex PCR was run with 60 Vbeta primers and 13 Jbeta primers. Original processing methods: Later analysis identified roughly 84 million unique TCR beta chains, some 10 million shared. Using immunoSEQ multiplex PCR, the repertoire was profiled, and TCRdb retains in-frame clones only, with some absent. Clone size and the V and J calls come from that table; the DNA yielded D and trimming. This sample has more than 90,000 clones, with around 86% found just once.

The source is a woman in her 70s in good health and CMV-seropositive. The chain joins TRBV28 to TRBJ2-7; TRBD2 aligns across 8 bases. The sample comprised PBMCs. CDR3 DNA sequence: TGTGCCAGCAGTGCCGGGGGAGCGGGAGTCCCCTACGAGCAGTACTTC. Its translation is CASSAGGAGVPYEQYF.